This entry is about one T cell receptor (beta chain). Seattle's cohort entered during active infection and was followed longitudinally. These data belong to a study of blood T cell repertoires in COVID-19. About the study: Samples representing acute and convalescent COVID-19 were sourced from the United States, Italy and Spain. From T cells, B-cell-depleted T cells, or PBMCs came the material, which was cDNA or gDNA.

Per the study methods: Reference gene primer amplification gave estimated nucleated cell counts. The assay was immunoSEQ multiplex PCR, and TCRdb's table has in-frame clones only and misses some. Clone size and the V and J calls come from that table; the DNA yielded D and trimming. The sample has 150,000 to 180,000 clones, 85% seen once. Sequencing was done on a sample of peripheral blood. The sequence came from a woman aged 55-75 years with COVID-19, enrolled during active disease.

CDR3 loop: CASSYTYNSPLHF. The CDR3 DNA reads as TGTGCCAGCAGTTATACATATAATTCACCCCTCCACTTT. The rearrangement links TRBV11-2 to TRBJ1-6; D is ambiguous. In germline, CDR1 is SGHAT, CDR2 FQNNGV. The CDR3 is made up of 13 amino acids. The V gene lost 6 bases and the J gene lost 4 bases, with 7 bases spanning the gap. Full variable domain (outside the CDR3, taken from reference TRBV11-2 and TRBJ1-6): EAGVAQSPRYKIIEKRQSVAFWCNPISGHATLYWYQQILGQGPKLLIQFQNNGVVDDSQLPKDRFSAERLKGVDSTLKIQPAKLEDSAVYLCASSYTYNSPLHFGNGTRLTVT.